This TCR beta chain originates from a study of T cell repertoires in cytomegalovirus infection. At the level of the study: It can be stated that public TCR beta signatures indicated CMV infection as well as a matching HLA type.

TCRdb used MiXCR to reprocess the reads, holding one entry per CDR3 protein. The sample lists approximately 600,000 distinct CDR3 sequences, just under 40% occurring once. Findings and caveats of the study: CMV-specific HLA-C-restricted TCR beta clonotypes dominated the ex vivo response.

This clonotype was observed many times. What it binds is unknown. The origin of this receptor is a human donor in good health (CMV status not recorded). Some clones in this sample may be carry-over from other donors' samples. The material sequenced was cultured PBMCs, taken from culture after CMV antigen stimulation.

CDR3: CASSLFGLEEQFF. The CDR3 nucleotides are TGTGCCAGCAGCTTGTTTGGCCTGGAGGAGCAGTTCTTC. The rearrangement links TRBV7-2 to TRBJ2-1, with D hard to call. V lost 3 bases and J lost 10, with 13 bases in between. From germline, CDR1 is SGHTA and CDR2 FQGNSA. The CDR3 consists of 13 residues.